The T cell receptor (beta chain) under discussion was sequenced for a study of CD8 T cells in ankylosing spondylitis. The study, taken as a whole, reports: Characteristic of ankylosing spondylitis blood, it appeared, was a TCR beta motif comprising about eight highly homologous variants. Significant enrichment of disease-linked clones was reported in matched ankylosing spondylitis synovial fluid.

Germline V lookup: CDR1 SNHLY, CDR2 FYNNEI. CDR3 length: 15 amino acids. The V and J ends lost 1 base and 4 bases respectively, with 10 bases between them. 5'-RACE, quantitative and with molecular barcodes, yielded the TCR beta libraries. TCRdb recomputed calls from the 5' RACE reads with MiXCR, one row per CDR3 protein. The sample lists more than 200,000 distinct CDR3 sequences, roughly a quarter occurring once. Remarks on this clonotype: Its antigen remains unknown.

This sequence joins TRBV2 and TRBJ2-2, with D possibly matching TRBD1 (5 bases). This receptor was identified in a male donor with ankylosing spondylitis or in good health (not recorded which). The sequencing sample was made of blood, either unsorted or a sorted T cell fraction (not recorded which). CDR3 coding DNA: TGTGCCAGCAGTGAAGAGGGGTTGGGCACCGGGGAGCTGTTTTTT. Protein product: CASSEEGLGTGELFF. The variable domain in full, with the rest retrieved from reference TRBV2 and TRBJ2-2, is EPEVTQTPSHQVTQMGQEVILRCVPISNHLYFYWYRQILGQKVEFLVSFYNNEISEKSEIFDDQFSVERPDGSNFTLKIRSTKLEDSAMYFCASSEEGLGTGELFFGEGSRLTVL.